A single T cell receptor (beta chain) is shown here with its context. The deep-level immunoSEQ assay was used. Replicate PCRs run on sorted subsets employed around 200 ng DNA, 25,000 to 35,000 T cell genomes. Authors' analysis steps: Filtering of immunoSEQ junctional sequences could not match full-length read filtering. Clones were read by immunoSEQ multiplex PCR, and TCRdb kept only the in-frame ones, dropping some. V, J and clone size were drawn from that table, and D and trimming were deduced from the DNA. The sample contains about 2.5 million clones, around 92% of which appear only once. These data are taken from a study of shared clonotypes between healthy human individuals. Germline V CDR1 and CDR2: SGHNT, YYREEE (reference sequence). Unmatched junction bases numbered 13, after V lost 2 bases and J lost 7 bases. The CDR3 is 18 amino acids. Splitting the CD4+ cells yielded a CD45RA+ naive subset and a CD45RA-negative memory subset.

The gene calls are TRBV5-4 and TRBJ2-1; TRBD2 matches 12 bases. Sequenced: naive CD4+ T cells from PBMCs. The sample's subset: CD45RA+ positively selected. The clonotype comes from a man aged 18 to 35 in good health. Some clones in this sample may be carry-over from other donors' samples. The CDR3 bases are TGTGCCAGCAGCTTCTCTCCTAGCGGGAGGGCCGAGGGAAATGAGCAGTTCTTC. Protein product: CASSFSPSGRAEGNEQFF.